This TCR beta chain was retrieved from a study of OX40 agonist ivuxolimab in advanced cancers. Study-wide context: The patients received agonistic anti-OX40 (CD134) antibody ivuxolimab.

Using immunoSEQ multiplex PCR, the repertoire was profiled, and TCRdb retains in-frame clones only, with some absent. The table records some 86,000 clones, around 85% of them present only once. This CDR3 is built from 14 residues. Germline V lookup: CDR1 MDHEN, CDR2 SYDVKM. Trimming pared 7 bases from V and 6 bases from J, leaving 13 bases between. This material consisted of CD4+ or CD8+ T cells sorted from blood, taken in a trial of the OX40 agonist ivuxolimab. The sequence was obtained from an adult with an advanced solid tumor such as melanoma, head and neck, liver or kidney cancer. The chain combines TRBV28 with TRBJ1-6, with D perhaps matching TRBD1 (5 bases). CDR3 region: CASTTGGTNSPLHF. The CDR3 coding sequence is TGTGCCAGCACCACTGGGGGGACTAATTCACCCCTCCACTTT. Looking up the rest from reference TRBV28 and TRBJ1-6 gives the full variable domain: DVKVTQSSRYLVKRTGEKVFLECVQDMDHENMFWYRQDPGLGLRLIYFSYDVKMKEKGDIPEGYSVSREKKERFSLILESASTNQTSMYLCASTTGGTNSPLHFGNGTRLTVT.